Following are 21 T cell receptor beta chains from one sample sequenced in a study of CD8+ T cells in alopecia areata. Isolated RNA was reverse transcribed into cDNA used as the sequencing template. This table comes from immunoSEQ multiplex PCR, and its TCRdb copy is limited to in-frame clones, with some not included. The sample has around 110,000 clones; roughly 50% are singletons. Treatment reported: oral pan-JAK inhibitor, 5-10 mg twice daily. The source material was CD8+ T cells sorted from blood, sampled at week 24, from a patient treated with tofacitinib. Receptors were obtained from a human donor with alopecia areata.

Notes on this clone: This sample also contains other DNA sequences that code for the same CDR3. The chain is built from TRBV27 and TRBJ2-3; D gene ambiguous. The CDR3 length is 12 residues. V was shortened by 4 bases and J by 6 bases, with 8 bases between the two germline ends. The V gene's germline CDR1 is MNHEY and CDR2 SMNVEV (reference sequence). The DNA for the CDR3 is TGTGCCAGCAGTTCTAGGATCGATACGCAGTATTTT. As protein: CASSSRIDTQYF.

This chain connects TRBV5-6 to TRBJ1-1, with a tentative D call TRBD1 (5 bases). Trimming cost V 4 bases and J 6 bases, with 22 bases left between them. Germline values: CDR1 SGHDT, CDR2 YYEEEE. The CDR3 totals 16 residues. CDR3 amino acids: CASSAGSGWGLPEAFF. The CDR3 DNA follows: TGTGCCAGCAGCGCTGGATCGGGTTGGGGCCTGCCTGAAGCTTTCTTT. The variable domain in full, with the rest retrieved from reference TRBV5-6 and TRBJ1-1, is DAGVTQSPTHLIKTRGQQVTLRCSPKSGHDTVSWYQQALGQGPQFIFQYYEEEERQRGNFPDRFSGHQFPNYSSELNVNALLLGDSALYLCASSAGSGWGLPEAFFGQGTRLTVV.

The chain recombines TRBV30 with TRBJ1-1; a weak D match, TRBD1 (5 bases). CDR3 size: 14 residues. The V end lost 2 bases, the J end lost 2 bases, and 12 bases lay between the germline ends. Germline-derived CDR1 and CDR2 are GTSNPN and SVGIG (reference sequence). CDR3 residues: CAWSHGGANTEAFF. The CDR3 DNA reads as TGTGCCTGGAGTCACGGGGGAGCTAACACTGAAGCTTTCTTT.

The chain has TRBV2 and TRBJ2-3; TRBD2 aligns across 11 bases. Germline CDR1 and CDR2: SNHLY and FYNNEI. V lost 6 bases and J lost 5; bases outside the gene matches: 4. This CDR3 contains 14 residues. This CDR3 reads CASRTSGAVDTQYF. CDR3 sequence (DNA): TGTGCCAGCAGGACTAGCGGGGCGGTAGATACGCAGTATTTT.

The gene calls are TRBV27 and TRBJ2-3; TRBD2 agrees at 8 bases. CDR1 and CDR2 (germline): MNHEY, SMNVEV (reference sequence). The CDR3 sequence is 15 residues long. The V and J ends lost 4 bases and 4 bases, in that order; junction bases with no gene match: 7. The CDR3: CASSSGGLRADTQYF. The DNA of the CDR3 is TGTGCCAGCAGTTCGGGGGGGCTTAGGGCAGATACGCAGTATTTT.

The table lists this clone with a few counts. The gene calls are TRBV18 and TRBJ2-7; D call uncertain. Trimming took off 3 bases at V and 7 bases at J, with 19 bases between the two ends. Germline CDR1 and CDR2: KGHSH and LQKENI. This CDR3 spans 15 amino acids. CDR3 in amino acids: CASSPLSESPLEQYF. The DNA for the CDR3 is TGTGCCAGCTCACCGTTGTCCGAAAGCCCCCTTGAGCAGTACTTC.

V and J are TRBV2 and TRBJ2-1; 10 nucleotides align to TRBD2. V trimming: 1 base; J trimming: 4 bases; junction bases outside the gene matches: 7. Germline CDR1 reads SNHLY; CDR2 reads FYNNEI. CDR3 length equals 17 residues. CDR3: CASSEVLAGGYYNEQFF. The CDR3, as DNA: TGTGCCAGCAGTGAAGTCTTAGCGGGGGGCTATTACAATGAGCAGTTCTTC.

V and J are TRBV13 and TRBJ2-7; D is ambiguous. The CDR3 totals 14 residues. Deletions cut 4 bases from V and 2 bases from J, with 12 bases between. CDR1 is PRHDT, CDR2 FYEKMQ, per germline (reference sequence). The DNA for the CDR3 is TGTGCCAGCAGCTCCTCGGCCGAGGCCTACGAGCAGTACTTC. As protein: CASSSSAEAYEQYF.

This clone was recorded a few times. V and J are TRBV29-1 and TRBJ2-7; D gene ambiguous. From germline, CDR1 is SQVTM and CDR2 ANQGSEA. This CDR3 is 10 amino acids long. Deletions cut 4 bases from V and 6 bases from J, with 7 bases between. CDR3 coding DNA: TGCAGCGTTGTCTCCACCGAGCAGTACTTC. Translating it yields CSVVSTEQYF.

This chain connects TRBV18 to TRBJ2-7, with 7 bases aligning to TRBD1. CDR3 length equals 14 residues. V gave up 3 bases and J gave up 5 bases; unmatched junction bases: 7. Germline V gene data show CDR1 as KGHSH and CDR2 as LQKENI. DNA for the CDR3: TGTGCCAGCTCACCCCGACAGGGTTGGGACGAGCAGTACTTC. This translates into CASSPRQGWDEQYF.

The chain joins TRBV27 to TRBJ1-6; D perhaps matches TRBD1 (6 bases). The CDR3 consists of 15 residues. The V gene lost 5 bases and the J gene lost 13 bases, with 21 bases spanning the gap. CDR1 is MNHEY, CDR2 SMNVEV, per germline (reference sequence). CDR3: CASSPEAGLTGPLHF. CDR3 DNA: TGTGCCAGCAGTCCCGAGGCAGGGCTAACAGGGCCCCTCCACTTT.

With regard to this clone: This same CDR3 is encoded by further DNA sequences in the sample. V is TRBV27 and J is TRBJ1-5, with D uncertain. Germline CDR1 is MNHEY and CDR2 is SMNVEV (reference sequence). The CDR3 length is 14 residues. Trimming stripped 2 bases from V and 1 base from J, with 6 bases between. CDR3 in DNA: TGTGCCAGCAGTTTAGGAGGGAGCAATCAGCCCCAGCATTTT. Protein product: CASSLGGSNQPQHF.

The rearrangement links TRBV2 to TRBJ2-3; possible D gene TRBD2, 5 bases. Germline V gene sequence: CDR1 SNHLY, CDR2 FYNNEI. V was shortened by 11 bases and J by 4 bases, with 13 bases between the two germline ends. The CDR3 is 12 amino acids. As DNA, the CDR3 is TGTGCCGGATCTAGGAGGCCAGATACGCAGTATTTT. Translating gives CAGSRRPDTQYF.

CDR3 protein: CSVVQIGGVGETQYF. CDR3 nucleotide sequence: TGCAGCGTTGTGCAAATTGGCGGGGTAGGAGAGACCCAGTACTTC. The V gene is TRBV29-1, the J gene TRBJ2-5; tentatively, D is TRBD2 (6 bases). The CDR3 contains 15 residues. V lost 4 bases to trimming and J lost 4 bases, with 19 bases between them. Germline V gene lookup returns CDR1 SQVTM and CDR2 ANQGSEA.

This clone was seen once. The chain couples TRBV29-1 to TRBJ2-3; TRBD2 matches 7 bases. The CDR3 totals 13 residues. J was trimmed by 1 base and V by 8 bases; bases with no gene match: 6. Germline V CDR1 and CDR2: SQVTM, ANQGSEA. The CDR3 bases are TGCAGCTCCCGGGGAGGGGGCACAGATACGCAGTATTTT. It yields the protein CSSRGGGTDTQYF.

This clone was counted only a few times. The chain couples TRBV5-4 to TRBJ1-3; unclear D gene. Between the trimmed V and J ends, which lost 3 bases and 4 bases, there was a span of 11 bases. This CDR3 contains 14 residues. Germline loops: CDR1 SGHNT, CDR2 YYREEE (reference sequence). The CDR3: CASSYHGGGNTIYF. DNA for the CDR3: TGTGCCAGCAGCTATCATGGAGGAGGAAACACCATATATTTT. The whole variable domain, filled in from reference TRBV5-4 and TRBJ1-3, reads ETGVTQSPTHLIKTRGQQVTLRCSSQSGHNTVSWYQQALGQGPQFIFQYYREEENGRGNFPPRFSGLQFPNYSSELNVNALELDDSALYLCASSYHGGGNTIYFGEGSWLTVV.

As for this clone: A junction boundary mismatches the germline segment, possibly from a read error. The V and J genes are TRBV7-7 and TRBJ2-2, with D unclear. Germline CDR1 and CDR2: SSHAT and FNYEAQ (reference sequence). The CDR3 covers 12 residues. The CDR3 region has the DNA TGTGCTAGCAGCTTTGGAACCGGGGAGCTGTTTTTT. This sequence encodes CASSFGTGELFF.

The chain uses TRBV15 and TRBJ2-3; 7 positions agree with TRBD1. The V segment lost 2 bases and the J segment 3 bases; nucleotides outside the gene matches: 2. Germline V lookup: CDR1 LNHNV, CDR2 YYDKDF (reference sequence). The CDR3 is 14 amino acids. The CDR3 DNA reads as TGTGCCACCAGCAGACAGGGGGATACAGATACGCAGTATTTT. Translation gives CATSRQGDTDTQYF.

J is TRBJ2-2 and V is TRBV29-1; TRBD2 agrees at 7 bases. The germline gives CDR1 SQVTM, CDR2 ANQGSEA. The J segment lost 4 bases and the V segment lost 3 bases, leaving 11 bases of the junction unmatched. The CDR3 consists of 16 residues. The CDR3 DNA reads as TGCAGCGTTGATGGTCTTGAGGGACTAATCACCGGGGAGCTGTTTTTT. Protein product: CSVDGLEGLITGELFF.

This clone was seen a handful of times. The CDR3 spells CASSGGQENSPLHF. CDR3 bases: TGCGCCAGCAGCGGGGGCCAGGAAAATTCACCCCTCCACTTT. This chain connects TRBV5-1 to TRBJ1-6; TRBD1 is a possible D gene (6 bases). The CDR3 consists of 14 residues. Trimming took 4 bases from V and 7 from J, leaving 12 bases between them. Germline V CDR1 and CDR2: SGHRS, YFSETQ.

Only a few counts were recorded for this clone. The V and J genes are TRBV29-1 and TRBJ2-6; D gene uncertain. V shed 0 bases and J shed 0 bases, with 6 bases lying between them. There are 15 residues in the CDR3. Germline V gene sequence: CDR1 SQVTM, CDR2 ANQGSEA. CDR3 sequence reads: CSVEEIDSGANVLTF. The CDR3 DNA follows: TGCAGCGTTGAAGAAATCGACTCTGGGGCCAACGTCCTGACTTTC.